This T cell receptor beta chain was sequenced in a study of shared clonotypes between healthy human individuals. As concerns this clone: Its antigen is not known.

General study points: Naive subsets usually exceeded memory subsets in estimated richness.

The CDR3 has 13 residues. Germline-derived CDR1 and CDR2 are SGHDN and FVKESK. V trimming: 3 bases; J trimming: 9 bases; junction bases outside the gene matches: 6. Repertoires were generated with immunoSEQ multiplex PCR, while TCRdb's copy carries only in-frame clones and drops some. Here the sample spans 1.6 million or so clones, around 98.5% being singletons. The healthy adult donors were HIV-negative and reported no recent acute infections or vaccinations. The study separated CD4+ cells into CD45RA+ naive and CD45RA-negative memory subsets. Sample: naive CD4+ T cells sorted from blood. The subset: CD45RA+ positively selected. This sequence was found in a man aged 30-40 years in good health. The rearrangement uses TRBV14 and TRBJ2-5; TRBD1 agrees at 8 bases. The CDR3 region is CASSHRQGKAQYF. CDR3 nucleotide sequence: TGTGCCAGCAGCCATCGACAGGGGAAGGCCCAGTACTTC.